A selection of T cell receptor beta chains follows, all from one sample in a study of T-cell reconstitution after alpha-beta-depleted transplantation in children. TCRdb ran MiXCR on the PCR reads and lists one entry per CDR3 protein. The table records hundreds of thousands of distinct CDR3 sequences, approximately 7.3% of them present only once. This specimen was peripheral blood, taken 360 days after TCRalphabeta/CD19-depleted stem cell transplant. The receptors stem from a female patient aged 2-15 years who had a stem cell transplant for Fanconi anemia, so the T cells may come from the graft donor. The CDR3 runs from the conserved cysteine through the conserved F or W. Only part of the rows carry a size: once, few, many, or a class if the clone is expanded.

CASSYRMNTEAFF,TRBV6-5,many,TRBJ1-1
CSVAGDEQYF,TRBV29-1,many,TRBJ2-7
CASSQDTPSGGANNEQFF,TRBV4-2,many,TRBJ2-1
CASSSRDRHYNEQFF,TRBV7-2,many,TRBJ2-1
CASSKSYNEQFF,TRBV5-1,many,TRBJ2-1
CATSRDSGRNEKLFF,TRBV15,many,TRBJ1-4
CASSYGGVRKTEAFF,TRBV5-6,many,TRBJ1-1
CASTPLEAVNSPLHF,TRBV6-1,NA,TRBJ1-6
CTSSPLRQEAIGYTF,TRBV4-3,NA,TRBJ1-2
CASSLGTGTEAFF,TRBV5-1,many,TRBJ1-1
CASSPGWQTYEQYF,TRBV11-2,NA,TRBJ2-7
CASSPLVREIQYF,TRBV18,NA,TRBJ2-4
CASRLAGGVGNEQFF,TRBV4-1,many,TRBJ2-1
CASSQDATGGFYNEQFF,TRBV4-1,many,TRBJ2-1
CASSLAGLAFVGNEQFF,TRBV7-2,many,TRBJ2-1
CASSGGGGYGYTF,TRBV25-1,many,TRBJ1-2
CASSFGNREYEQYF,TRBV7-9,many,TRBJ2-7
CSVEDGRWAFF,TRBV29-1,many,TRBJ1-1
CASSDRTGYSPLHF,TRBV6-4,NA,TRBJ1-6
CASSSPGTGNDEQFF,TRBV5-1,many,TRBJ2-1
CSAYGPLNQPQHF,TRBV20-1,NA,TRBJ1-5
CASSPTGEGDEKLFF,TRBV5-6,few,TRBJ1-4
CAIRGTGPTGELFF,TRBV10-3,NA,TRBJ2-2
CSGRKGGEQFF,TRBV29-1,many,TRBJ2-1
CASSLGTSGGADTQYF,TRBV5-1,many,TRBJ2-3
CSAGGGGETEAFF,TRBV20-1,few,TRBJ1-1
CASSVEREPSYEQYF,TRBV9,many,TRBJ2-7
CASSQRAGSQPQHF,TRBV28,few,TRBJ1-5
CSAPREGGTDTQYF,TRBV29-1,many,TRBJ2-3
CASSSDREGTF,TRBV12-3/TRBV12-4,NA,TRBJ1-2
CASSQLAGGHTDTQYF,TRBV18,many,TRBJ2-3
CASSVFARNQPQHF,TRBV25-1,many,TRBJ1-5
CAISDLSGETQYF,TRBV10-3,few,TRBJ2-5
CASSSYGNTGELFF,TRBV18,few,TRBJ2-2
CASSVGSAIGGGYTF,TRBV9,many,TRBJ1-2
CASSFEGLPNQPQHF,TRBV5-5,NA,TRBJ1-5
CASSLDRQGSIYEQYF,TRBV11-2,few,TRBJ2-7
CSARSRGEENIQYF,TRBV20-1,NA,TRBJ2-4
CSARDFFQEGGYTF,TRBV20-1,few,TRBJ1-2
CASRGTGVSNQPQHF,TRBV2,many,TRBJ1-5
CASSQSSGLYRDTQYF,TRBV4-2,many,TRBJ2-3
CASSLLLNQPQHF,TRBV27,few,TRBJ1-5
CASSWTGINQPQHF,TRBV28,many,TRBJ1-5
CASRDGYGYTF,TRBV25-1,NA,TRBJ1-2
CATSDRGPYGYTF,TRBV12-3/TRBV12-4,few,TRBJ1-2
CASSTRDRGMNTEAFF,TRBV19,few,TRBJ1-1
CASSSGQLGNGYTF,TRBV11-2,many,TRBJ1-2
CASSQDILAGQETQYF,TRBV3-1,many,TRBJ2-5
CSASPPLTAKNIQYF,TRBV20-1,many,TRBJ2-4
CASSRPTSGASYEQYF,TRBV7-8,many,TRBJ2-7
CASSLTGSSNQPQHF,TRBV5-1,many,TRBJ1-5
CASSVVGASGRSEQYF,TRBV10-2,many,TRBJ2-7
CASSFSVLLGTGELFF,TRBV7-2,NA,TRBJ2-2
CASRGTRGADTGELFF,TRBV10-2,NA,TRBJ2-2